This T cell receptor (beta chain) came from a study of T-cell reconstitution after alpha-beta-depleted transplantation in children. The length of the CDR3 is 14 residues. The V and J ends lost 3 bases and 7 bases, in that order; junction bases with no gene match: 9. Germline CDR1 is DFQATT and CDR2 is SNEGSKA (reference sequence). A library of TCRbeta sequences, prepared with unique molecular identifiers, was generated. In TCRdb, the PCR reads were re-called with MiXCR into one record per CDR3 protein. The data contain hundreds of thousands of distinct CDR3 sequences, about a sixth of them singletons.

The chain links TRBV20-1 to TRBJ2-1; 7 bases are a match to TRBD1. The clonotype comes from a boy under three years old who had a stem cell transplant for Wiskott-Aldrich syndrome, so the T cells may come from the graft donor. The sequencing used PBMCs, mostly from graft donor cells, collected 360 days after TCRalphabeta/CD19-depleted stem cell transplant. Here the CDR3 reads CSASSDRRGNEQFF. CDR3 DNA sequence: TGCAGTGCTAGCTCGGACAGGAGAGGTAATGAGCAGTTCTTC.